The 29 T cell receptor beta chains in this list originate from one sample, sequenced in a study of blood T cell repertoires in COVID-19. Method: immunoSEQ multiplex PCR; TCRdb's copy keeps in-frame clones and lacks some. The table shows tens of thousands of clones, with approximately 90% occurring only once. The specimen was peripheral blood. Receptor source: a man in his forties with COVID-19, enrolled during active disease.

CDR3 sequence reads: CASSSRAGSLAYEQYF. The CDR3 DNA sequence: TGCGCCAGCAGCAGTCGCGCAGGGTCCCTTGCCTACGAGCAGTACTTC. The chain links TRBV4-1 to TRBJ2-7; D is possibly TRBD1 (5 bases). V was cut by 5 bases and J by 2 bases, with 19 bases left in between. The CDR3 runs to 16 residues. CDR1 and CDR2 (germline): MGHRA, YSYEKL.

The chain uses TRBV10-3 and TRBJ2-7, with 8 bases identical to TRBD1. The CDR3 contains 16 residues. J lost 2 bases, V lost 2 bases, and 8 bases had no gene match. Looked up from germline, CDR1 is ENHRY and CDR2 is SYGVKD. The CDR3 coding sequence is TGTGCCATCAGTGAGGCTGGGACAGGACAAGCCTACGAGCAGTACTTC. Translating it yields CAISEAGTGQAYEQYF.

J is TRBJ2-1 and V is TRBV7-8, with 11 positions matching TRBD2. Germline lookup yields CDR1 SGHVS and CDR2 FQNEAQ. After removal of 5 bases from V and 7 bases from J, the junction contained 10 bases not matched to a gene. The CDR3 is 16 amino acids. The CDR3 here is CASSRRGTSGRNEQFF. The CDR3 DNA is TGTGCCAGCAGCCGTCGAGGGACTAGCGGAAGGAATGAGCAGTTCTTC.

The chain recombines TRBV5-6 with TRBJ1-3, with a weak D call TRBD1 (6 bases). This CDR3 region has 19 residues. Germline lookup yields CDR1 SGHDT and CDR2 YYEEEE. With 2 bases removed from V and 3 bases from J, the gap between germline ends came to 24 bases. The CDR3 DNA is TGTGCCAGCAGCTTACTTAGGGACACCCGGAGGTTAGGTGGAAACACCATATATTTT. Its protein product is CASSLLRDTRRLGGNTIYF.

The J gene is TRBJ1-5, the V gene TRBV19; D gene unclear. V shed 8 bases and J shed 2 bases, with 10 bases lying between them. The V gene's germline CDR1 is LNHDA and CDR2 SQIVND (reference sequence). This CDR3 region has 13 residues. CDR3 in DNA: TGTGCCAGTGGAGGACTAGGCAATCAGCCCCAGCATTTT. Its translation is CASGGLGNQPQHF.

The CDR3 spells CASSSRDREGQPQHF. The CDR3 nucleotides are TGTGCCAGCAGTTCGCGGGACAGGGAAGGGCAGCCCCAGCATTTT. The chain combines TRBV28 with TRBJ1-5; 9 positions agree with TRBD1. CDR3 size: 15 residues. V was clipped by 4 bases and J by 7 bases; unmatched bases: 8. Germline V gene data show CDR1 as MDHEN and CDR2 as SYDVKM.

The chain joins TRBV5-6 to TRBJ2-1; maybe TRBD1 (6 bases). Germline V lookup: CDR1 SGHDT, CDR2 YYEEEE. The CDR3 has 12 residues. The V end lost 5 bases, the J end lost 9 bases, and 12 bases lay between the germline ends. In nucleotides, the CDR3 is TGTGCCAGCAGTGGACAGTTTGGTGAGCAGTTCTTC. Its protein product is CASSGQFGEQFF. The variable domain in full, completed from reference TRBV5-6 and TRBJ2-1, reads DAGVTQSPTHLIKTRGQQVTLRCSPKSGHDTVSWYQQALGQGPQFIFQYYEEEERQRGNFPDRFSGHQFPNYSSELNVNALLLGDSALYLCASSGQFGEQFFGPGTRLTVL.

This clone showed up just once. The genes are TRBV9 and TRBJ1-6, with 8 bases identical to TRBD1. The J segment lost 8 bases and the V segment lost 3 bases, leaving 7 bases of the junction unmatched. Germline values: CDR1 SGDLS, CDR2 YYNGEE. The CDR3 is made up of 15 amino acids. The CDR3 sequence: CASSEQTGEDSPLHF. The CDR3 coding sequence is TGTGCCAGCAGCGAGCAGACAGGGGAGGATTCACCCCTCCACTTT. Full variable domain (rest looked up from reference TRBV9 and TRBJ1-6): DSGVTQTPKHLITATGQRVTLRCSPRSGDLSVYWYQQSLDQGLQFLIQYYNGEERAKGNILERFSAQQFPDLHSELNLSSLELGDSALYFCASSEQTGEDSPLHFGNGTRLTVT.

The V gene is TRBV11-2, the J gene TRBJ2-7; D possibly corresponds to TRBD2 (5 bases). Germline CDR1 SGHAT, CDR2 FQNNGV. V gave up 8 bases and J gave up 6 bases, with 20 bases separating them. The CDR3 sequence is 14 residues long. As DNA, the CDR3 is TGTGCCAGCGCATTTGACGTAACTCGGGGCGAGCAGTACTTC. This translates into CASAFDVTRGEQYF.

The chain employs TRBV19 and TRBJ2-7; the match to TRBD1 covers 7 bases. CDR3 length: 12 amino acids. Germline loops: CDR1 LNHDA, CDR2 SQIVND (reference sequence). V was clipped by 6 bases and J by 2 bases; unmatched bases: 1. Here the CDR3 reads CASRGTAYEQYF. Here the CDR3 DNA reads TGTGCCAGTAGGGGGACAGCCTACGAGCAGTACTTC.

This rearrangement joins TRBV19 to TRBJ1-2; 9 bases line up with TRBD1. Germline assignment: CDR1 LNHDA and CDR2 SQIVND (reference sequence). Trimming cost V 9 bases and J 8 bases; bases outside gene matches: 4. CDR3 length equals 11 residues. In DNA form, the CDR3 reads TGTGCCAGCCACAGGGGGCAAGGCTACACCTTC. This encodes CASHRGQGYTF.

The V call is TRBV10-2, the J call TRBJ2-1, with D possibly TRBD2 on 6 matching bases. The V gene's germline CDR1 is WSHSY and CDR2 SAAADI. This CDR3 comprises 15 residues. The V end was cut by 3 bases, the J end by 0 bases, with 9 bases between. Here the CDR3 reads CASSDAGSSYNEQFF. CDR3 DNA sequence: TGCGCCAGCAGTGACGCGGGGAGCTCCTACAATGAGCAGTTCTTC.

Only a few counts were recorded for this clone. J is TRBJ2-2 and V is TRBV2; 10 nucleotides line up with TRBD1. V was pared by 3 bases and J by 6 bases, with 4 bases of the junction left unmatched. Germline V lookup: CDR1 SNHLY, CDR2 FYNNEI. This CDR3 is 15 amino acids long. In DNA form, the CDR3 reads TGTGCCAGCAGTGACAGGACAGGGGGAGCCGGGGAGCTGTTTTTT. Its protein is CASSDRTGGAGELFF.

The DNA for the CDR3 is TGTGCCAGCAGCGTAGCTGGGGGGGAAGTAGGAGAGACCCAGTACTTC. Translation gives CASSVAGGEVGETQYF. V gene TRBV9 combines with J gene TRBJ2-5, with 7 bases lining up with TRBD2. J lost 4 bases, V lost 0 bases, and 9 bases had no gene match. There are 16 residues in the CDR3. Germline-derived CDR1 and CDR2 are SGDLS and YYNGEE.

The V call is TRBV4-1, the J call TRBJ2-7; D not certain. This CDR3 has 13 residues. Germline assignment: CDR1 MGHRA and CDR2 YSYEKL. V lost 0 bases and J lost 3, with 6 bases in between. CDR3 DNA: TGCGCCAGCAGCCAAGATTTTCTCTACGAGCAGTACTTC. Encoded protein: CASSQDFLYEQYF.

This clone was seen a few times. This chain uses TRBV27 with TRBJ2-7; 11 positions agree with TRBD1. The J segment lost 6 bases and the V segment lost 2 bases, leaving 0 bases of the junction unmatched. CDR3 length: 13 residues. Germline assignment: CDR1 MNHEY and CDR2 SMNVEV (reference sequence). The CDR3 reads CASSLGQGAEQYF. CDR3 coding DNA: TGTGCCAGCAGTTTAGGACAGGGGGCCGAGCAGTACTTC.

The V and J genes are TRBV5-5 and TRBJ2-3; 9 nucleotides line up with TRBD2. The CDR3 totals 14 residues. After removal of 3 bases from V and 6 bases from J, the junction contained 5 bases not matched to a gene. In germline, CDR1 is SGHKS, CDR2 YYEKEE (reference sequence). This CDR3 reads CASSWAGGPDTQYF. DNA for the CDR3: TGTGCCAGCAGCTGGGCGGGAGGGCCGGATACGCAGTATTTT.

The J gene is TRBJ2-5, the V gene TRBV3-1 (or the pseudogene TRBV3-2); TRBD2 aligns across 8 bases. The CDR3 extends over 16 amino acids. V lost 1 base, J lost 2 bases, and 6 bases stayed unmatched. CDR1 LGHDT and CDR2 YNNKEL come from the germline V gene (reference sequence). The CDR3 coding sequence is TGTGCCAGCAGCCAAGGGCCAGCGGGGGAGCAAGAGACCCAGTACTTC. It translates to CASSQGPAGEQETQYF.

There are a few counts of this clone. This sequence joins TRBV5-1 and TRBJ1-2; no clear D gene. Trimming took 4 bases from V and 5 from J, leaving 9 bases between them. Germline values: CDR1 SGHRS, CDR2 YFSETQ. The CDR3 covers 12 residues. The CDR3 nucleotides are TGCGCCAGCAGCGCCTCGGGTTATGGCTACACCTTC. Translated: CASSASGYGYTF.

In its sample, this clone was seen a few times. The chain recombines TRBV11-2 with TRBJ1-6, with 8 bases identical to TRBD1. Trimming cost V 6 bases and J 10 bases; bases outside gene matches: 11. This CDR3 contains 15 residues. Germline V gives CDR1 SGHAT, CDR2 FQNNGV. The CDR3 here is CASRSTGGGWSPLHF. The CDR3 DNA is TGTGCCAGCAGAAGCACAGGGGGGGGATGGTCACCCCTCCACTTT.

The chain recombines TRBV7-9 with TRBJ1-2, with 8 bases matching TRBD1. This CDR3 has 16 amino acids. Germline V gives CDR1 SEHNR, CDR2 FQNEAQ (reference sequence). V lost 5 bases and J lost 0; bases outside the gene matches: 8. CDR3 DNA: TGTGCCAGCAGCCCGGGACAGGCGCAAGCTAACTATGGCTACACCTTC. Translated, it gives CASSPGQAQANYGYTF.

The chain uses TRBV10-2 and TRBJ1-1; 7 positions match TRBD1. Germline V gene lookup returns CDR1 WSHSY and CDR2 SAAADI. This CDR3 is built from 13 residues. The V gene end was trimmed by 10 bases and the J gene end by 6 bases; junction bases not matched to a gene: 11. This CDR3 is CATADRVGPEAFF. CDR3 DNA sequence: TGCGCCACAGCCGACAGGGTAGGGCCTGAAGCTTTCTTT.

V is TRBV3-1 (or the pseudogene TRBV3-2) and J is TRBJ1-5; 9 nucleotides agree with TRBD1. CDR3 length equals 19 residues. The germline CDR1 and CDR2 sequences are LGHDT and YNNKEL (reference sequence). V trimming: 1 base; J trimming: 0 bases; junction bases outside the gene matches: 10. This CDR3 is CASSQGGYRGPRSNQPQHF. The CDR3, as DNA: TGTGCCAGCAGCCAAGGAGGCTACAGGGGGCCGCGTAGCAATCAGCCCCAGCATTTT.

This clone was counted only a few times. The chain employs TRBV4-2 and TRBJ1-1; D might be TRBD1 (6 bases). CDR1 LGHNA and CDR2 YNFKEQ come from the germline V gene. V lost 1 base, J lost 2 bases, and 14 bases lay in between. The CDR3 totals 16 residues. CDR3 sequence: CASSQGHRAPNTEAFF. The CDR3 DNA reads as TGTGCCAGCAGCCAAGGCCACAGGGCCCCTAACACTGAAGCTTTCTTT.

Only a few counts were recorded for this clone. This rearrangement joins TRBV5-1 to TRBJ2-7; 10 bases fit TRBD1. The ends lost 4 bases at V and 3 bases at J; junction bases unmatched: 7. The CDR3 extends over 15 amino acids. From germline, CDR1 is SGHRS and CDR2 YFSETQ. Written as DNA, the CDR3 is TGCGCCAGCAGCCCAGGAGGGACAGGGGACTACGAGCAGTACTTC. This codes for CASSPGGTGDYEQYF.

The chain employs TRBV11-2 and TRBJ1-2; D is possibly TRBD1 (5 bases). Trimming cost V 4 bases and J 10 bases, with 10 bases left between them. Germline loops: CDR1 SGHAT, CDR2 FQNNGV. The CDR3 runs to 11 residues. The CDR3 protein is CASSSTGIYTF. In DNA, the CDR3 is TGTGCCAGCAGCTCTACAGGAATCTACACCTTC.

This chain's CDR3 is CASSQETAGGPGELFF. The CDR3 coding sequence is TGCGCCAGCAGCCAAGAAACAGCGGGGGGCCCCGGGGAGCTGTTTTTT. The chain is built from TRBV4-1 and TRBJ2-2, with TRBD2 matching 9 bases. The CDR3 runs to 16 residues. Germline V gives CDR1 MGHRA, CDR2 YSYEKL. Germline trimming cut 0 bases from V and 6 bases from J; bases unmatched to any gene: 5.

This clone occurred a few times. V usage is TRBV6-1 and J usage is TRBJ1-2; D is undetermined. Per germline, CDR1 MNHNS and CDR2 SASEGT. This CDR3 region has 13 residues. V was clipped by 3 bases and J by 2 bases, with 7 bases between them. Here the CDR3 DNA reads TGTGCCAGCAGTGAGCGGAGAAACTATGGCTACACCTTC. It codes for CASSERRNYGYTF.

This sequence joins TRBV6-6 and TRBJ1-5, with 7 bases identical to TRBD1. Germline lookup yields CDR1 MNHNY and CDR2 SVGAGI (reference sequence). The CDR3 has 15 amino acids. Germline trimming cut 4 bases from V and 7 bases from J; bases unmatched to any gene: 10. CDR3 nucleotide sequence: TGTGCCAGCAGTTCCCGACAGGGAAACGAACAGCCCCAGCATTTT. It encodes CASSSRQGNEQPQHF.